The table lists the clone carrying this T cell receptor (beta chain) with a count of one. This entry belongs to a study of T cells in Graves' hyperthyroidism and ophthalmopathy. From RNA transcripts, TCR beta CDR3 regions were amplified. HTBI primers were used for first-round RT-PCR of the TCR CDR3. MiXCR, run by TCRdb on the multiplex PCR reads, gives a single entry per CDR3 protein. The data hold hundreds of thousands of distinct CDR3 sequences, with 15% observed a single time. Trimming left V 6 bases short and J 10 bases short, with 16 bases between. There are 13 residues in the CDR3. In germline, CDR1 is MNHEY, CDR2 SMNVEV (reference sequence). Stability of Graves' hyperthyroidism was defined as absent ophthalmopathy progression within 18 months.

This chain joins TRBV27 and TRBJ2-1; the D gene is possibly TRBD2 (7 bases). The receptor comes from a woman aged 25-40 years with Graves' hyperthyroidism. The sequencing sample was made of blood. Here the CDR3 DNA reads TGTGCCAGCAGGACGGGGGGACACTACGAGCAGTTCTTC. Translated, it gives CASRTGGHYEQFF.